This is a list of T cell receptor beta chains from one sample in a study of T cells in Graves' hyperthyroidism and ophthalmopathy. TCRdb analysed the multiplex PCR reads with MiXCR anew, one entry per CDR3 protein. The sample comprises about 360,000 distinct CDR3 sequences, approximately 14% of which are singletons, and roughly 25% rests with the top ten. Specimen: blood. The receptors were sampled from a woman aged 18-30 years with Graves' hyperthyroidism that later progressed to Graves' ophthalmopathy. CDR3s include the opening cysteine and the closing phenylalanine or tryptophan. The order of the fields is J gene, V gene, CDR3 protein.

j_gene: TRBJ2-1; v_gene: TRBV4-1; CDR3aa: CASSQEEREVILGVQFF
j_gene: TRBJ1-1; v_gene: TRBV18; CDR3aa: CASSVGQGKTEAFF
j_gene: TRBJ2-6; v_gene: TRBV2; CDR3aa: CASSASSGANVLTF
j_gene: TRBJ2-2; v_gene: TRBV9; CDR3aa: CASSSGGVTGELFF
j_gene: TRBJ2-3; v_gene: TRBV7-9; CDR3aa: CASINRHTQYF
j_gene: TRBJ2-7; v_gene: TRBV12-3/TRBV12-4; CDR3aa: CASSPAGTGVEQYF
j_gene: TRBJ1-5; v_gene: TRBV2; CDR3aa: CASSLGGSARYQPQHF
j_gene: TRBJ1-1; v_gene: TRBV5-4; CDR3aa: CASSLDRVTAFF
j_gene: TRBJ2-1; v_gene: TRBV9; CDR3aa: CASSVGLAGEQFF
j_gene: TRBJ2-1; v_gene: TRBV5-4; CDR3aa: CASSRAQDLSINHEQFF
j_gene: TRBJ2-1; v_gene: TRBV4-2; CDR3aa: CASSRLERRNEQFF
j_gene: TRBJ2-7; v_gene: TRBV28; CDR3aa: CASSLGRVGSYEQYF
j_gene: TRBJ2-1; v_gene: TRBV15; CDR3aa: CATSISSGSYNEQFF
j_gene: TRBJ1-1; v_gene: TRBV2; CDR3aa: CASSEQGFNTEAFF
j_gene: TRBJ1-1; v_gene: TRBV4-3; CDR3aa: CASSQGDRADTEAFF
j_gene: TRBJ2-7; v_gene: TRBV7-3; CDR3aa: CASSLSAGGGYEQYF
j_gene: TRBJ2-1; v_gene: TRBV7-2; CDR3aa: CASSLVAGGPYNEQFF
j_gene: TRBJ2-1; v_gene: TRBV4-1; CDR3aa: CASSYRGEQFF
j_gene: TRBJ2-3; v_gene: TRBV27; CDR3aa: CASSFTPGHTDTQYF
j_gene: TRBJ2-1; v_gene: TRBV5-8; CDR3aa: CASSLVPVTSGHYNEQFF